This is a list of T cell receptor beta chains from one sample in a study of blood T cell repertoires in COVID-19. Clones were read by immunoSEQ multiplex PCR, and TCRdb kept only the in-frame ones, dropping some. Of approximately 35,000 clones listed, roughly 85% are singletons. The specimen was peripheral blood. The receptors originated from a man aged 55 to 70 with active COVID-19. CDR3s include the opening cysteine and the closing phenylalanine or tryptophan. Fields, in order: D gene, J gene, V gene, CDR3 protein, CDR3 DNA. D genes are given only for firm matches.

>-|TRBJ2-3|TRBV7-3
CASSPKGTRTDTQYF
TGTGCCAGCAGCCCCAAAGGGACAAGGACAGATACGCAGTATTTT
>TRBD1|TRBJ1-6|TRBV6-1
CASSEGTGNSPLHF
TGTGCCAGCAGTGAAGGGACAGGGAATTCACCCCTCCACTTT
>TRBD2|TRBJ2-3|TRBV20-1
CSASPLAGGGTDTQYF
TGCAGTGCTAGTCCACTAGCGGGGGGGGGCACAGATACGCAGTATTTT
>-|TRBJ1-3|TRBV7-8
CASSLVLSGNTIYF
TGTGCCAGCAGCTTAGTCTTATCTGGAAACACCATATATTTT
>TRBD2|TRBJ2-2|TRBV20-1
CSASRASGTSNTGELFF
TGCAGTGCTAGTCGGGCTAGCGGGACTTCGAACACCGGGGAGCTGTTTTTT
>-|TRBJ1-1|TRBV19
CASSTLYTGNTEAFF
TGTGCCAGTAGTACCCTATATACAGGGAACACTGAAGCTTTCTTT
>-|TRBJ2-1|TRBV7-9
CASSLAAAKQQFF
TGTGCCAGCAGCTTAGCAGCTGCAAAACAGCAGTTCTTC
>-|TRBJ1-2|TRBV19
CASSMSGRVVKDGYTF
TGTGCCAGTAGTATGTCAGGGAGGGTCGTAAAGGATGGCTACACCTTC
>TRBD2|TRBJ2-3|TRBV24-1
CATSDLGGRSSTDTQYF
TGTGCCACCAGTGATTTAGGCGGGAGATCTAGCACAGATACGCAGTATTTT
>-|TRBJ2-1|TRBV11-3
CASSLEGTSYNEQFF
TGTGCCAGCAGCTTAGAGGGGACTTCCTACAATGAGCAGTTCTTC
>TRBD2|TRBJ2-3|TRBV9
CASSETGTSGTDTQYF
TGTGCCAGCAGCGAAACCGGGACTAGCGGGACAGATACGCAGTATTTT
>TRBD2|TRBJ2-3|TRBV6-2/TRBV6-3
CASSKGTSGISTDTQYF
TGTGCCAGCAGTAAAGGGACTAGCGGGATTAGCACAGATACGCAGTATTTT